This is a list of T cell receptor beta chains from one sample in a study of T cells in localized non-small cell lung cancer. Clones were read by immunoSEQ multiplex PCR, and TCRdb kept only the in-frame ones, dropping some. The sample shows about 74,000 clones, around 85% of them seen only once. Material: peripheral blood, obtained before any cancer treatment. All receptors derive from a female donor older than 55 with stage I lung adenocarcinoma. CDR3s include the opening cysteine and the closing phenylalanine or tryptophan. D genes are given only for firm matches. Clone size is given for some rows only: seen once, a few or many times, or a class if the clone is expanded.

j_gene: TRBJ2-5
v_gene: TRBV7-9
abundance: .
d_gene: .
CDR3aa: CASSLRTAETQYF
CDR3nt: TGTGCCAGCAGCTTACGGACAGCAGAGACCCAGTACTTC

j_gene: TRBJ1-5
v_gene: TRBV19
abundance: .
d_gene: TRBD1
CDR3aa: CASSRQGANQPQHF
CDR3nt: TGTGCCAGTAGTAGACAGGGGGCTAATCAGCCCCAGCATTTT

j_gene: TRBJ2-1
v_gene: TRBV18
abundance: .
d_gene: .
CDR3aa: CASSLPRDFYNEQFF
CDR3nt: TGTGCCAGCTCACTACCCCGGGACTTTTACAATGAGCAGTTCTTC

j_gene: TRBJ2-5
v_gene: TRBV29-1
abundance: .
d_gene: .
CDR3aa: CSVAARRVQETQYF
CDR3nt: TGCAGCGTTGCCGCCCGGCGGGTCCAAGAGACCCAGTACTTC

j_gene: TRBJ1-2
v_gene: TRBV10-3
abundance: .
d_gene: TRBD1
CDR3aa: CAIRWDSNYGYTF
CDR3nt: TGTGCCATCCGTTGGGACAGCAACTATGGCTACACCTTC

j_gene: TRBJ2-3
v_gene: TRBV7-3
abundance: .
d_gene: .
CDR3aa: CASSYVGDTQYF
CDR3nt: TGTGCCAGCAGCTATGTTGGAGATACGCAGTATTTT

j_gene: TRBJ2-3
v_gene: TRBV9
abundance: .
d_gene: .
CDR3aa: CASSVGGTVFTDTQYF
CDR3nt: TGTGCCAGCAGCGTAGGCGGGACAGTTTTCACAGATACGCAGTATTTT

j_gene: TRBJ2-5
v_gene: TRBV19
abundance: .
d_gene: TRBD1
CDR3aa: CASTRQGVETQYF
CDR3nt: TGTGCCAGTACACGGCAGGGGGTTGAGACCCAGTACTTC

j_gene: TRBJ2-3
v_gene: TRBV2
abundance: .
d_gene: .
CDR3aa: CASINSGDTQYF
CDR3nt: TGTGCCAGCATTAACAGTGGAGATACGCAGTATTTT

j_gene: TRBJ2-2
v_gene: TRBV19
abundance: few
d_gene: .
CDR3aa: CASSLPPGELFF
CDR3nt: TGTGCCAGTAGTCTCCCCCCTGGGGAGCTGTTTTTT

j_gene: TRBJ1-5
v_gene: TRBV10-3
abundance: .
d_gene: .
CDR3aa: CAISEYQTSNQPQHF
CDR3nt: TGTGCCATCAGTGAGTATCAGACCAGCAATCAGCCCCAGCATTTT

j_gene: TRBJ1-6
v_gene: TRBV19
abundance: .
d_gene: TRBD1
CDR3aa: CASSIYMGQGQSPLHF
CDR3nt: TGTGCCAGTAGTATCTATATGGGACAGGGTCAATCACCCCTCCACTTT

j_gene: TRBJ2-1
v_gene: TRBV19
abundance: .
d_gene: .
CDR3aa: CASSRGDKQFF
CDR3nt: TGTGCCAGTAGCAGAGGGGACAAGCAGTTCTTC

j_gene: TRBJ1-2
v_gene: TRBV5-4
abundance: .
d_gene: .
CDR3aa: CASSLDFQSSRGYTF
CDR3nt: TGTGCCAGCAGCTTGGACTTTCAGTCTTCGCGTGGCTACACCTTC

j_gene: TRBJ2-2
v_gene: TRBV9
abundance: .
d_gene: .
CDR3aa: CASSVSRTRQGGNTGELFF
CDR3nt: TGTGCCAGCAGCGTTTCCCGTACTCGGCAGGGAGGCAACACCGGGGAGCTGTTTTTT

j_gene: TRBJ2-3
v_gene: TRBV29-1
abundance: .
d_gene: TRBD2
CDR3aa: CSVDSGETNTDTQYF
CDR3nt: TGCAGCGTTGATAGCGGGGAGACCAACACAGATACGCAGTATTTT

j_gene: TRBJ1-6
v_gene: TRBV10-1
abundance: few
d_gene: .
CDR3aa: CASVALSYNSPLHF
CDR3nt: TGCGCCAGCGTCGCCCTCTCCTATAATTCACCCCTCCACTTT

j_gene: TRBJ2-3
v_gene: TRBV7-3
abundance: few
d_gene: TRBD2
CDR3aa: CASSSTSGGARDTQYF
CDR3nt: TGTGCCAGCAGCTCGACTAGCGGGGGGGCTAGAGATACGCAGTATTTT

j_gene: TRBJ2-7
v_gene: TRBV5-8
abundance: .
d_gene: TRBD1
CDR3aa: CASSATGAQGGYEQYF
CDR3nt: TGTGCCAGCAGCGCCACAGGGGCCCAAGGAGGCTACGAGCAGTACTTC

j_gene: TRBJ2-1
v_gene: TRBV5-1
abundance: .
d_gene: .
CDR3aa: CASSLARIEKQFF
CDR3nt: TGCGCCAGCAGCTTGGCTCGCATCGAAAAGCAGTTCTTC

j_gene: TRBJ1-1
v_gene: TRBV6-4
abundance: once
d_gene: .
CDR3aa: CASRREGGGGTEAFF
CDR3nt: TGTGCCAGCAGGAGGGAGGGGGGCGGCGGCACTGAAGCTTTCTTT

j_gene: TRBJ2-4
v_gene: TRBV2
abundance: few
d_gene: .
CDR3aa: CASSTGGNIQYF
CDR3nt: TGTGCCAGCAGTACAGGTGGGAACATTCAGTACTTC

j_gene: TRBJ1-1
v_gene: TRBV15
abundance: .
d_gene: .
CDR3aa: CATSRDVENTEAFF
CDR3nt: TGTGCCACCAGCAGAGATGTGGAGAACACTGAAGCTTTCTTT

j_gene: TRBJ2-3
v_gene: TRBV9
abundance: .
d_gene: TRBD2
CDR3aa: CASSVEGLAGVGDTQYF
CDR3nt: TGTGCCAGCAGCGTAGAGGGACTAGCGGGAGTGGGGGATACGCAGTATTTT

j_gene: TRBJ2-1
v_gene: TRBV27
abundance: .
d_gene: TRBD2
CDR3aa: CASRGLVDNEQFF
CDR3nt: TGTGCCAGCCGTGGACTAGTCGACAATGAGCAGTTCTTC

j_gene: TRBJ2-3
v_gene: TRBV4-2
abundance: .
d_gene: .
CDR3aa: CASSQGDTQYF
CDR3nt: TGTGCCAGCAGCCAAGGGGATACGCAGTATTTT

j_gene: TRBJ2-3
v_gene: TRBV18
abundance: .
d_gene: .
CDR3aa: CASSSGRASTDTQYF
CDR3nt: TGTGCCAGCTCCTCAGGTAGGGCTAGCACAGATACGCAGTATTTT

j_gene: TRBJ2-1
v_gene: TRBV19
abundance: .
d_gene: .
CDR3aa: CASSIGGAAYNEQFF
CDR3nt: TGTGCCAGTAGTATAGGGGGAGCAGCCTACAATGAGCAGTTCTTC

j_gene: TRBJ1-1
v_gene: TRBV6-1
abundance: .
d_gene: TRBD1
CDR3aa: CASSEGTGAGAFF
CDR3nt: TGTGCCAGCAGTGAAGGGACAGGGGCAGGAGCTTTCTTT

j_gene: TRBJ2-7
v_gene: TRBV29-1
abundance: .
d_gene: .
CDR3aa: CSVGQYYEQYF
CDR3nt: TGCAGCGTTGGGCAGTACTACGAGCAGTACTTC

j_gene: TRBJ1-2
v_gene: TRBV21-1
abundance: .
d_gene: .
CDR3aa: CASSKVDGRGGGYTF
CDR3nt: TGTGCCAGCAGCAAAGTAGACGGCCGTGGTGGTGGCTACACCTTC

j_gene: TRBJ2-7
v_gene: TRBV28
abundance: .
d_gene: TRBD2
CDR3aa: CASSLMGLAQHEQYF
CDR3nt: TGTGCCAGCAGTTTAATGGGACTAGCGCAGCATGAGCAGTACTTC

j_gene: TRBJ2-3
v_gene: TRBV7-9
abundance: .
d_gene: .
CDR3aa: CASSPGVLPDTQYF
CDR3nt: TGTGCCAGCAGCCCTGGGGTCCTACCGGATACGCAGTATTTT

j_gene: TRBJ2-5
v_gene: TRBV19
abundance: .
d_gene: .
CDR3aa: CASSSALLQETQYF
CDR3nt: TGTGCCAGTTCCAGCGCCCTCCTCCAAGAGACCCAGTACTTC

j_gene: TRBJ2-2
v_gene: TRBV28
abundance: .
d_gene: TRBD2
CDR3aa: CASTETSGRVGSGGELFF
CDR3nt: TGTGCCAGCACCGAGACTAGCGGGAGGGTCGGTTCCGGCGGGGAGCTGTTTTTT

j_gene: TRBJ1-1
v_gene: TRBV9
abundance: .
d_gene: .
CDR3aa: CASSPRWENTEAFF
CDR3nt: TGTGCCAGCAGCCCGAGATGGGAGAACACTGAGGCTTTCTTT

j_gene: TRBJ2-2
v_gene: TRBV7-2
abundance: once
d_gene: .
CDR3aa: CASSLVGSPGAGNSGELFF
CDR3nt: TGTGCCAGCAGCTTAGTCGGGTCACCGGGGGCAGGGAACAGCGGGGAGCTGTTTTTT

j_gene: TRBJ2-2
v_gene: TRBV5-6
abundance: .
d_gene: TRBD2
CDR3aa: CAIRPGLAGGTANTGELFF
CDR3nt: TGTGCCATCCGACCGGGACTAGCGGGAGGTACCGCGAACACCGGGGAGCTGTTTTTT

j_gene: TRBJ2-5
v_gene: TRBV11-2
abundance: .
d_gene: TRBD1
CDR3aa: CASSTLRDRGRETQYF
CDR3nt: TGTGCCAGCAGCACCCTCCGGGACAGGGGGCGAGAGACCCAGTACTTC

j_gene: TRBJ2-5
v_gene: TRBV7-2
abundance: .
d_gene: .
CDR3aa: CASSLVGREMETQYF
CDR3nt: TGTGCCAGCAGCTTAGTGGGCAGGGAGATGGAGACCCAGTACTTC

j_gene: TRBJ2-1
v_gene: TRBV19
abundance: .
d_gene: TRBD2
CDR3aa: CASSRKLAGSYNEQFF
CDR3nt: TGTGCCAGTAGTCGCAAACTAGCGGGAAGCTACAATGAGCAGTTCTTC

j_gene: TRBJ1-2
v_gene: TRBV29-1
abundance: .
d_gene: TRBD1
CDR3aa: CSVEAIPGQGGYGYTF
CDR3nt: TGCAGCGTTGAAGCCATCCCGGGACAGGGAGGGTATGGCTACACCTTC

j_gene: TRBJ2-1
v_gene: TRBV4-2
abundance: .
d_gene: TRBD2
CDR3aa: CASSPKAGGYYNEQFF
CDR3nt: TGTGCCAGCAGCCCAAAGGCGGGAGGCTACTACAATGAGCAGTTCTTC

j_gene: TRBJ1-5
v_gene: TRBV7-9
abundance: .
d_gene: .
CDR3aa: CASSLGTGRMGNQPQHF
CDR3nt: TGTGCCAGCAGCTTGGGTACAGGGAGGATGGGCAATCAGCCCCAGCATTTT

j_gene: TRBJ1-1
v_gene: TRBV11-2
abundance: .
d_gene: .
CDR3aa: CASSLVAGRREAFF
CDR3nt: TGTGCCAGCAGCTTAGTGGCCGGGAGGCGTGAAGCTTTCTTT

j_gene: TRBJ1-1
v_gene: TRBV2
abundance: few
d_gene: .
CDR3aa: CASSEVGKGAEAFF
CDR3nt: TGTGCCAGCAGTGAAGTGGGAAAGGGCGCTGAAGCTTTCTTT

j_gene: TRBJ2-2
v_gene: TRBV7-6
abundance: .
d_gene: TRBD2
CDR3aa: CASSSPAGGPAGELFF
CDR3nt: TGTGCCAGCAGTTCCCCGGCGGGGGGGCCTGCCGGGGAGCTGTTTTTT

j_gene: TRBJ2-1
v_gene: TRBV4-3
abundance: .
d_gene: .
CDR3aa: CASFNEQFF
CDR3nt: TGCGCCAGCTTCAATGAGCAGTTCTTC

j_gene: TRBJ1-2
v_gene: TRBV6-5
abundance: .
d_gene: .
CDR3aa: CASSYGAGVGYTF
CDR3nt: TGTGCCAGCAGTTACGGTGCTGGGGTTGGCTACACCTTC

j_gene: TRBJ2-6
v_gene: TRBV7-3
abundance: once
d_gene: .
CDR3aa: CASSLKTNWDLRSGANVLTF
CDR3nt: TGTGCCAGCAGCTTAAAAACCAACTGGGACCTCAGGTCTGGGGCCAACGTCCTGACTTTC

j_gene: TRBJ1-1
v_gene: TRBV6-1
abundance: .
d_gene: TRBD1
CDR3aa: CASKGQVNTEAFF
CDR3nt: TGTGCCAGCAAGGGACAGGTGAACACTGAAGCTTTCTTT

j_gene: TRBJ1-2
v_gene: TRBV11-2
abundance: .
d_gene: .
CDR3aa: CASSLDRNGGYTF
CDR3nt: TGTGCCAGCAGCTTAGATAGGAACGGTGGCTACACCTTC

j_gene: TRBJ2-7
v_gene: TRBV7-3
abundance: once
d_gene: .
CDR3aa: CASSADPRGEQYF
CDR3nt: TGTGCCAGCAGCGCGGATCCGCGGGGCGAGCAGTACTTC

j_gene: TRBJ2-7
v_gene: TRBV6-6
abundance: .
d_gene: .
CDR3aa: CASRRFNEQYF
CDR3nt: TGTGCCAGCAGACGGTTCAACGAGCAGTACTTC

j_gene: TRBJ2-5
v_gene: TRBV9
abundance: few
d_gene: TRBD1
CDR3aa: CASSLSTGGRETQYF
CDR3nt: TGTGCCAGCAGCTTATCGACAGGGGGCAGAGAGACCCAGTACTTC

j_gene: TRBJ1-2
v_gene: TRBV18
abundance: .
d_gene: TRBD1
CDR3aa: CASSPRQTGTTYGYTF
CDR3nt: TGTGCCAGCTCACCACGCCAGACAGGGACCACCTATGGCTACACCTTC

j_gene: TRBJ2-3
v_gene: TRBV4-3
abundance: once
d_gene: TRBD1
CDR3aa: CASSQDWTGVSDTQYF
CDR3nt: TGCGCCAGCAGCCAAGACTGGACAGGAGTATCAGATACGCAGTATTTT